The sequence of this TCR beta chain was determined in a study of OX40 agonist ivuxolimab in advanced cancers. Regarding the complete study: Ivuxolimab was an agonistic, fully human IgG2 monoclonal antibody directed against OX40 (CD134), a costimulatory receptor. Intravenous ivuxolimab was administered to patients every 2 weeks at six dose levels: 0.01, 0.1, 0.3, 1.5, 3 and 10 mg/kg. Among the roughly 54 dose-escalation patients, around 20 had hepatocellular carcinoma, about 15 melanoma, 9 renal cell carcinoma and 9 head and neck cancer. In the dose-escalation cohort, around 80% of patients were male, and the mean age was approximately 60 years with a range of roughly 23 to 79. Prior anti-PD-1, anti-PD-L1 or anti-CTLA-4 therapy was permitted, and 40% to 50% of dose-escalation patients had received checkpoint inhibitors. Partial responses occurred in three dose-escalation patients: two with cutaneous melanoma and one with hepatocellular carcinoma. Peripheral TCRbeta sequencing was intended to test whether TCR sequence diversity was altered and clonal T-cell expansion was caused by ivuxolimab. The paper reports the monotherapy dose-escalation portion (N of about 50 patients) of the phase I ivuxolimab trial.

Points on this clone: The specificity of this receptor is unknown. There are no base qualities to consult, and no much larger clone falls within one base.

Trimming costs V 1 base and J 2 bases, and their ends lie 8 bases apart. The CDR3 numbers 14 residues from cysteine through phenylalanine. Only the CDR3 DNA is retained, 42 bases long and in frame from the first base. The germline V gene (reference sequence) yields SEHNR for CDR1 and FQNEAQ for CDR2. The trial excluded patients who had a history of autoimmune disease or who were on systemic immunosuppression. Peripheral blood for TCR sequencing was collected from all dose cohorts at baseline, on cycle 4 day 1, and on cycle 7 day 1. Samples were obtained from an open-label, multicenter, first-in-human phase I dose-escalation trial of ivuxolimab. Adults with locally advanced or metastatic head and neck squamous cell, hepatocellular, melanoma or renal cell carcinoma were enrolled in the trial. Before TCR sequencing, CD4+ and CD8+ T cells were separately sorted from peripheral blood. Genomic DNA was isolated from the sorted cells so that the TCRbeta CDR3 region could be sequenced. TCRbeta CDR3 regions were sequenced using the immunoSEQ Assay. Not all clones reach the TCRdb copy of this immuneACCESS table, which keeps in-frame sequences only. Checked studies attribute under half of the gap to unresolved V genes and leave the rest unexplained. In this sample the table shows 77,000 or so clones, under 90% of which occur a single time. The ten largest account for roughly 0.53% of the sample.

Study-wide conclusions, independent of this receptor: The antigen specificity of the clonally expanded peripheral T cells was not determined. Low levels of normalized T-cell clonal expansion were also seen in some patients who did not respond. On average, CD8+ T cells showed more expanded clones than CD4+ T cells after ivuxolimab. In the 0.1-3.0 mg/kg groups, partial responders had among the lowest normalized peripheral clonal expansion, particularly in CD8+ T cells. Clonal expansion of both CD4+ and CD8+ blood T cells was observed from baseline to week 6 at doses 0.1 to 3.0 mg/kg.

The chain links TRBV7-9 with TRBJ1-1, with a tentative D gene TRBD1 over 5 matching bases. The sample consisted of CD4+ or CD8+ T cells sorted from blood, taken in a trial of the OX40 agonist ivuxolimab. The receptor comes from an adult with an advanced solid tumor such as melanoma, head and neck, liver or kidney cancer. In nucleotides, the sequence is TGTGCCAGCAGCTTAGGACAGATTAACACTGAAGCTTTCTTT. This is translated as CASSLGQINTEAFF.